The present TCR beta chain was sequenced within a study of cytomegalovirus exposure and HLA in healthy donors (dated by TCRdb to about 2017). For the study in its entirety: An earlier analysis of approximately 640 of the donors reported 250 to 350 Gb of sequence data and more than 90 million unique TCR beta sequences from 190 million or so T cells. An early release that covered approximately 600 HLA-typed donors contained approximately 300 gigabases of sequencing data and 75 million to 100 million unique TCR sequences. Among the roughly 410 genotyped donors, about 85% belonged to the genetic ancestry cluster associated with self-reported Caucasian donors. The study aimed to test whether cataloging public T cell receptors could reveal signatures of past pathogen exposure. The study used immunosequencing to profile the T cell repertoires of several hundred subjects and linked those repertoires to cytomegalovirus serostatus. Besides the first cohort of 666 subjects, a separate validation cohort made up of 120 different subjects was used. To predict cytomegalovirus infection status, the study combined high-throughput TCR immunosequencing, statistical association of individual TCRs with disease status, and machine learning. To study patterns of TCR occurrence, a later analysis re-analyzed previously published TCR beta repertoires from several hundred donors and added high-resolution HLA genotyping. Rather than using new phenotypic data, the later analysis identified candidate immune exposures from TCR beta sequences and from how often those sequences occurred across donors. In an earlier analysis of several hundred of the donors, high-throughput TCR beta sequencing was used to judge whether each TCR beta V gene segment behaved as functional or pseudogenic. Donor age, sex, ethnicity and CMV serostatus were compiled alongside the repertoire data. Genome-wide SNP genotypes for about 65% of the 666 donors were used in a later genetic analysis, which treated that subset as a discovery cohort. All discovery cohort repertoires had been generated on a single sequencing platform. Both class I and class II loci were covered by HLA typing, at four-digit resolution. Typing coverage varied by locus: 629-630 donors for A, B, C, DRB1 and DQB1; approximately 500 for DQA1; approximately 570 for DPA1; roughly 450 for DPB1. Because of strong linkage in the cohort, a few DR-DQ haplotypes were treated as single units for association and clustering. Among roughly 370 genotyped donors of the cohort, an average of 235,054 unique TCR beta nucleotide sequences were sequenced per donor, around 18% of them non-productive.

There are 15 amino acids in the CDR3, from cysteine to phenylalanine inclusive. Here the CDR3 DNA is all that survives: 45 bases in frame from base 1. Between the V and J ends, shortened by 6 bases and 1 base respectively, the junction contains 16 bases. CDR1 SGHDT and CDR2 YYEEEE were looked up in the germline V gene. The cohort comprised 666 healthy bone marrow donors. Cohort members were all nominally healthy when sampled, although unrecorded immune exposures were likely present. The donor was CMV seronegative and belonged to the group of over 350 seronegative cohort members. A peripheral blood sample was collected from each donor, and TCR beta sequencing was performed on peripheral blood mononuclear cells. The Qiagen DNeasy Blood Extraction Kit was used to extract genomic DNA from the blood cell samples. This clone was detected a few times. What this receptor recognizes is not known. The sample holds no much larger clone one base away, and base qualities are not on file.

Libraries were made using the immunoSEQ multiplex PCR assay. The multiplex PCR relied on a mix of 60 forward primers for TCR Vbeta segments and 13 reverse primers for TCR Jbeta segments. The CDR3 region of rearranged TCR beta genes was amplified from genomic DNA by a multiplex PCR assay. On the Illumina HiSeq System, the amplified TCR beta libraries were sequenced as 87-base-pair reads. The source study handled its data this way. Across the 600 to 700 repertoires, a later analysis counted approximately 75 million unique TCR beta chains, some 11 million of which were shared by at least two donors. To remove PCR and sequencing errors, raw reads were error-corrected and collapsed into unique sequences using a nearest-neighbor algorithm that merged closely related sequences. V, D and J gene segments were assigned by aligning CDR3 sequences to IMGT reference sequences. For a sequence to be retained, a match of at least six nucleotides was required to both a V gene segment and a J gene segment. A rearrangement counted as productive if the CDR3 had no stop codons and remained in frame with V and J, and every other rearrangement counted as non-productive. CDR3 was defined by IMGT convention, running from the second conserved V-encoded cysteine to the conserved J-encoded phenylalanine. The earlier analysis of about 610 of the donors excluded any sequence lacking an unambiguous match to a single V gene segment. In an earlier analysis of around 600 of the donors, V segments were called functional above 56.7% productive rearrangements and were called segregating when the between-donor standard deviation exceeded 5%. A statistical classification framework was developed to diagnose cytomegalovirus status using the catalog of TCR beta chain sequences. In a later analysis, V and J genes were assigned by comparing TCR nucleotide sequences against IMGT/GENE-DB human TR gene sequences. A later analysis assigned CDR3 sequences and most-parsimonious VDJ recombination scenarios with the TCRdist pipeline. In a later analysis, each TCR beta chain was defined by its CDR3 amino acid sequence together with its V-gene family, and reads without a unique V-gene family were excluded. A later analysis removed 550 to 650 highly shared, low-generation-probability nucleotide sequences to deal with suspected cross-contamination and a sequencing artifact. In a later analysis, a clonal expansion index for each public chain was calculated from normalized within-repertoire ranks of inferred template counts. A later analysis computed generation probabilities with a VDJ recombination model fitted to out-of-frame rearrangements, and checked the results against IGoR. In a later analysis, TCR-TCR, TCR-HLA and TCR-CMV co-occurrence was scored with hypergeometric tests, and a repertoire-size bias correction was applied to TCR pairs. False discovery rates were estimated in a later analysis by permuting HLA or CMV assignments 20 times. In a later analysis, co-occurring TCRs were grouped using DBSCAN, and TCRdist sequence similarity was added for clustering within HLA-allele-positive subsets. Repertoires with fewer than 30,000 or more than 120,000 public chains were left out of co-occurrence clustering, as were about five repertoires with anomalous nucleotide sharing. The clones in this table, taken by TCRdb from immuneACCESS, are in-frame only. Not every clone is retained; where verified, under half of the shortfall comes from an unresolved V gene, and the cause of the rest is unknown. The V and J calls and clone size were taken over from that table, and D and trimming were inferred from the DNA. In this sample the table shows roughly 84,000 clones, around 77% of which occur a single time. In total, the top ten clones hold 2.5% to 4% of the sample.

General findings and caveats noted by the study authors: Sequencing depth was assumed to be roughly uniform across donors in the presence/absence analyses, though that assumption may not hold. A few of the identified cytomegalovirus-associated TCR beta chains were confirmed in vitro to be specific for cytomegalovirus antigens. For the cohort, immune exposure information was limited to CMV serostatus. Most CMV-associated TCR beta chains appeared to be HLA-restricted in a later analysis, and the HLA associations seemed to be driven largely by CMV exposure. In a later analysis, HLA-associated TCR beta chains showed more clonal expansion and lower generation probabilities than non-associated chains that were equally common. Compared with the roughly 700-donor mean, donors in an Asian-associated ancestry cluster had fewer N-insertions in productive TCRs, according to a later genetic analysis. The classifier was reported to diagnose cytomegalovirus status with high specificity and sensitivity in both the original cohort and the validation cohort. In an earlier analysis of approximately 590 of the donors, most TCR beta V segments appeared in productive rearrangements about 87% or about 30% of the time, broadly matching IMGT annotations. In a later analysis, 15,000 to 20,000 TCR beta sequences were associated with specific HLA alleles at a false discovery rate of 0.05. A cluster of highly shared sequence variants was judged likely to represent a technical artifact of the sequencing pipeline. A total of 150 to 200 TCR beta chains were listed by the study as associated with cytomegalovirus. A further reported finding was that TCR beta sequences accurately predicted the HLA-A and HLA-B alleles for most subjects in the first cohort. Several of the top co-occurrence clusters appeared to be linked to parvovirus B19, influenza, CMV and Epstein-Barr virus, according to a later analysis. HLA typing was unavailable for some donors at each locus, so association tests used only the typed subset. The 87-base-pair reads could not distinguish some IMGT-functional V segments, including TRBV6-2 and TRBV6-3, so those segments were excluded. Assigning TCR associations to individual alleles was difficult when HLA alleles, especially DR and DQ, strongly co-occurred. The authors suggested that the approach could potentially be extended to other disease states and immunological phenotypes. According to a later analysis, TCR association rates differed among HLA loci, with DRB1 alleles showing the most associated TCRs and HLA-C alleles showing the fewest. The earlier analysis of some 540 of the donors excluded some 15 rarely observed V segments, including chromosome 9 orphons, because counts were too low. Most TCR sequences were observed very rarely across donors, whereas some public TCRs were present in many individuals. V-gene and J-gene trimming of TCR beta chains was associated with a missense DCLRE1C variant in a later genetic analysis, and the association was replicated in an independent cohort. Correlated functional status among segregating V segments might be attributable to linkage disequilibrium, but an unknown experimental factor could not be ruled out. Only TCR beta chains were sequenced in this cohort, and the absence of alpha or paired-chain data limited detectable features.

This TCR was recovered from a man in his forties or fifties in good health and CMV-seronegative. The rearranged chain carries TRBV5-6 and TRBJ1-1, with TRBD1 tentatively as D gene (5 bases match). Sequencing input: PBMCs. The DNA sequence is given as TGTGCCAGCACCCCCCGGCGGAGGGGGAACACTGAAGCTTTCTTT. It encodes CASTPRRRGNTEAFF.